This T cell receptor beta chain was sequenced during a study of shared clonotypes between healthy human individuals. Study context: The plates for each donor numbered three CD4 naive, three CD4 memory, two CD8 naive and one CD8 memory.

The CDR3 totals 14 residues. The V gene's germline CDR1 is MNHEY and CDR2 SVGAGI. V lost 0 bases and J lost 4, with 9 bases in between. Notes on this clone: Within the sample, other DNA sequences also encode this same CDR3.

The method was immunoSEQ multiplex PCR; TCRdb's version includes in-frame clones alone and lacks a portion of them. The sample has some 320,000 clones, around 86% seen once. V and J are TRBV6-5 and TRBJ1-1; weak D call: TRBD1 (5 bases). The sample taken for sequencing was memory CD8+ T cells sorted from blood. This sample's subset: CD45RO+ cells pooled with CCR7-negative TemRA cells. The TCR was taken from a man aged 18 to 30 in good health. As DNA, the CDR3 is TGTGCCAGCAGTTACTCTTCGGGGGGCACTGAAGCTTTCTTT. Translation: CASSYSSGGTEAFF.